This T cell receptor (beta chain) was sequenced in a study of T cell clones after liver transplantation. The CDR3 is 16 amino acids. CDR1 is MNHEY and CDR2 is SMNVEV in the germline V gene (reference sequence). V lost 3 bases and J lost 7, with 19 bases in between. This clone was detected only once. The method was immunoSEQ multiplex PCR; TCRdb's version includes in-frame clones alone and lacks a portion of them. Of tens of thousands of clones in the sample, about 82% were seen once. The clonotype comes from a human patient who received a liver transplant. Some T cells may be graft donor cells. The chain links TRBV27 to TRBJ2-1; D gene unclear. Sequencing used CD4+ T cells from blood, obtained approximately 45 months after liver transplant. The CDR3 DNA follows: TGTGCCAGCAGTTTTAATCGGCTCATAGGCGTAAATGAGCAGTTCTTC. It specifies CASSFNRLIGVNEQFF.